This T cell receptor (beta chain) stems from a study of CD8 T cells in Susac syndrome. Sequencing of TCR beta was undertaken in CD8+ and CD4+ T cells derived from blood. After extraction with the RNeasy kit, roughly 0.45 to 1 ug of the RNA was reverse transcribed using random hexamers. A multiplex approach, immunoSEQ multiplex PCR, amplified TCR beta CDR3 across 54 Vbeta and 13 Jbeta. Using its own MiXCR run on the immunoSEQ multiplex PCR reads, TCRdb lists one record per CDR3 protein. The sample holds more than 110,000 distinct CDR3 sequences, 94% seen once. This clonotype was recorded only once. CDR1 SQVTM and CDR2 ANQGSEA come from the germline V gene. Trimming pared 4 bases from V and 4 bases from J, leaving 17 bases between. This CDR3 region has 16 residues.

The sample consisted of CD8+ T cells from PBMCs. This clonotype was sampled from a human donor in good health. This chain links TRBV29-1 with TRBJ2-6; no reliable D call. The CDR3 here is CSVVARGVAGANVLTF. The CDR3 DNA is TGCAGCGTTGTTGCTAGAGGCGTTGCAGGGGCCAACGTCCTGACTTTC.